This T cell receptor beta chain appears in the sequencing data of a study of Graves' ophthalmopathy and Graves' hyperthyroidism. Whole-study findings and limits: Most expanded clonotypes from thyroid (those above 0.001 frequency) were also found in blood.

RNA transcripts provided the template for amplifying TCR beta CDR3 regions. The library came from an HTBI-primed first-round RT-PCR and a second-round multiplex PCR. One entry per CDR3 protein results from TCRdb running MiXCR on the multiplex PCR reads. The table lists 400,000 to 450,000 distinct CDR3 sequences, roughly 21% of them singletons. There are 19 residues in the CDR3. Per the germline V gene, CDR1 is KGHDR and CDR2 is SFDVKD. Trimming cost V 3 bases and J 1 base; bases outside gene matches: 15. This clonotype occurred many times. The antigen is unknown. The chain is built from TRBV24-1 and TRBJ2-5, with TRBD2 identical over 8 bases. The TCR comes from a woman between 18 and 29 years old with stable Graves' hyperthyroidism. Sequenced material: peripheral blood. CDR3 sequence: CATSDQGKDLSGGQETQYF. In nucleotides, the CDR3 is TGTGCCACCAGTGATCAGGGAAAAGACCTCAGCGGGGGCCAAGAGACCCAGTACTTC.